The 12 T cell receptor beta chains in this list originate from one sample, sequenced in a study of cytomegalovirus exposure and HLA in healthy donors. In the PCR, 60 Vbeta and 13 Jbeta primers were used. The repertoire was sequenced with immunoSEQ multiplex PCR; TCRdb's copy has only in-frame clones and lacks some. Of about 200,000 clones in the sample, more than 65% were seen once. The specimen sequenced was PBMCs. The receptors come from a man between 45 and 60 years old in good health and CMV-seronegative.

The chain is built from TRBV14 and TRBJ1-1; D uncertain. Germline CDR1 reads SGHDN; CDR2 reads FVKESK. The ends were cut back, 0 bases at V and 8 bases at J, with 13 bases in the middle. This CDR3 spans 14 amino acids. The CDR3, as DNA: TGTGCCAGCAGCCAAGATGATAGCAACGGGGAAGCTTTCTTT. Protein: CASSQDDSNGEAFF.

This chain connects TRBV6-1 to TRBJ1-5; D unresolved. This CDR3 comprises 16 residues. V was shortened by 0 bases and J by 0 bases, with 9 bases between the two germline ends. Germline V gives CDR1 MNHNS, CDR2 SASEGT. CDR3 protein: CASSEARGYSNQPQHF. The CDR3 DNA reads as TGTGCCAGCAGTGAAGCTAGAGGCTATAGCAATCAGCCCCAGCATTTT.

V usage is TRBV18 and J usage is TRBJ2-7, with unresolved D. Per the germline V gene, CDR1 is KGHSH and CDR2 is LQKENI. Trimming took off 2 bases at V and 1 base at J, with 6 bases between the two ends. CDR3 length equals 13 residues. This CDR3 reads CASSPEKSYEQYF. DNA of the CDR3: TGTGCCAGCTCACCAGAGAAATCCTACGAGCAGTACTTC.

Here the CDR3 DNA reads TGTGCCAGTAGCCAAACGGACAGGGGGATGAACACTGAAGCTTTCTTT. Amino acid sequence: CASSQTDRGMNTEAFF. The chain uses TRBV19 and TRBJ1-1, with 10 bases matching TRBD1. Germline V gene data show CDR1 as LNHDA and CDR2 as SQIVND (reference sequence). The trim removed 6 bases at V and 0 bases at J, leaving 7 bases unmatched. The CDR3 sequence is 16 residues long.

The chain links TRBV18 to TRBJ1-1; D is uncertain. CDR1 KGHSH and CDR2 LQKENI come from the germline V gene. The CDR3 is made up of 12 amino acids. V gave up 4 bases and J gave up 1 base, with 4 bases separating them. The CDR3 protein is CASSRENTEAFF. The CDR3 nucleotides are TGTGCCAGCTCACGCGAGAACACTGAAGCTTTCTTT.

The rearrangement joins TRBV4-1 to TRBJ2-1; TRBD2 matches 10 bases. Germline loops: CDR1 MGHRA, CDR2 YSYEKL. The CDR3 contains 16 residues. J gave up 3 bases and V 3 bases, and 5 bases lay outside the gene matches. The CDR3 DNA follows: TGCGCCAGCAGCCAGGAGGGACTAGCGCACTACAATGAGCAGTTCTTC. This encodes CASSQEGLAHYNEQFF.

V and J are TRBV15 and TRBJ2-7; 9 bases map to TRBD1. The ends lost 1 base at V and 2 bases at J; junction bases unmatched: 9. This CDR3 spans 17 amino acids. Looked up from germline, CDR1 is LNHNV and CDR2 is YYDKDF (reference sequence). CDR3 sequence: CATSRGGLRDRAYEQYF. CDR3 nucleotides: TGTGCCACCAGCAGAGGAGGGCTCCGGGACAGGGCCTACGAGCAGTACTTC. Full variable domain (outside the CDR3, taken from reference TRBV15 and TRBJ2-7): DAMVIQNPRYQVTQFGKPVTLSCSQTLNHNVMYWYQQKSSQAPKLLFHYYDKDFNNEADTPDNFQSRRPNTSFCFLDIRSPGLGDTAMYLCATSRGGLRDRAYEQYFGPGTRLTVT.

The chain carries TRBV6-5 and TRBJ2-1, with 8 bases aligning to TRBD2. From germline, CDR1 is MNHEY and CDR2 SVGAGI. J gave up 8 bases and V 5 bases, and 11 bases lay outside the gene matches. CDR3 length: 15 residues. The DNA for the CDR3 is TGTGCCAGCAGTACCCCGGGACTAGGAGGCTATGAGCAGTTCTTC. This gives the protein CASSTPGLGGYEQFF.

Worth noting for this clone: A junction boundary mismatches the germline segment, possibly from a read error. CDR3 DNA: TGTGCTAGCAGCCGAGACATGGGCGAAGAGACCCAGTACTTC. It specifies CASSRDMGEETQYF. J is TRBJ2-5 and V is TRBV7-7; D unclear. The CDR3 totals 14 residues. Germline values: CDR1 SSHAT, CDR2 FNYEAQ (reference sequence).

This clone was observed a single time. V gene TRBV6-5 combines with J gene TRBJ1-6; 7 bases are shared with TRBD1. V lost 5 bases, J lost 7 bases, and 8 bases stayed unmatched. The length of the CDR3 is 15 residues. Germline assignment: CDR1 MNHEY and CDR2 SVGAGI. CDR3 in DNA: TGTGCCAGCAGTCCTTCGGACAGGACGAATTCACCCCTCCACTTT. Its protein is CASSPSDRTNSPLHF.

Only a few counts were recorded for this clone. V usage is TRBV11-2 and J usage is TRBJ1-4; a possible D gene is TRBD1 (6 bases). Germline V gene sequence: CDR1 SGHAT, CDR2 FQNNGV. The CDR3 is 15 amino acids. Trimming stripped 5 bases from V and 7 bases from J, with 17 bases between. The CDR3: CASSRWTVSSEKLFF. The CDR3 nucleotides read TGTGCCAGCAGCCGTTGGACAGTTTCGAGTGAAAAACTGTTTTTT.

In nucleotides, the CDR3 is TGTGCCAGAAGCTTGTCGGGAACTAGCACCTACGAGCAGTACTTC. This gives the protein CARSLSGTSTYEQYF. This rearrangement joins TRBV5-3 to TRBJ2-5; TRBD2 is a possible D gene (6 bases). The better agreement between TRBJ2-7 and the DNA end casts doubt on the J call. TRBV5-3 is classed as an ORF, of uncertain function. The CDR3 runs to 15 residues.